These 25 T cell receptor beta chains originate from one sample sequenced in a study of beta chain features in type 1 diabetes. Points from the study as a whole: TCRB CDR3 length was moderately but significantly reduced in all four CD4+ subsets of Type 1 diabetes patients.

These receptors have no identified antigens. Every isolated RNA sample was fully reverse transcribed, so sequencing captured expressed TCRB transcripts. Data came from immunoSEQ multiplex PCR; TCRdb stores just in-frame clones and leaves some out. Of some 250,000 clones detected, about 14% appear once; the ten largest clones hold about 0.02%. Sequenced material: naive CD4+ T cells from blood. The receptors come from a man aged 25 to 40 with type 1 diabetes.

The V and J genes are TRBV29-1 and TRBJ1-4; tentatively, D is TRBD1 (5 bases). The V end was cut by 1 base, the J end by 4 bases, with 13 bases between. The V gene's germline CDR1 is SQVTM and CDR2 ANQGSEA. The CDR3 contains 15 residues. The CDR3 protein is CSVEGGPGVNEKLFF. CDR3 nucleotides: TGCAGCGTTGAAGGGGGCCCAGGCGTTAATGAAAAACTGTTTTTT.

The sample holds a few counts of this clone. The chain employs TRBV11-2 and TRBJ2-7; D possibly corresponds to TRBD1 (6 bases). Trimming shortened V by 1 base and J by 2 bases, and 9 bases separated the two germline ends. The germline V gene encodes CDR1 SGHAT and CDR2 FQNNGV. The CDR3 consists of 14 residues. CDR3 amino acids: CASSLGTETYEQYF. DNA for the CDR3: TGTGCCAGCAGCTTAGGGACAGAGACCTACGAGCAGTACTTC. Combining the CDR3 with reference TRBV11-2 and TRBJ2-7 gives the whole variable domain EAGVAQSPRYKIIEKRQSVAFWCNPISGHATLYWYQQILGQGPKLLIQFQNNGVVDDSQLPKDRFSAERLKGVDSTLKIQPAKLEDSAVYLCASSLGTETYEQYFGPGTRLTVT.

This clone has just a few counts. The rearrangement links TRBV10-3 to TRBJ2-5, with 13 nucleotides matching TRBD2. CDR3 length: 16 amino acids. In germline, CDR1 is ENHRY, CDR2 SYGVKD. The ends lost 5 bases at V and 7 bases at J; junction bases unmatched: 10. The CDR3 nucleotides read TGTGCCATCAGTATCGAGACTAGCGGGGGGCCCGGGACCCAGTACTTC. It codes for CAISIETSGGPGTQYF.

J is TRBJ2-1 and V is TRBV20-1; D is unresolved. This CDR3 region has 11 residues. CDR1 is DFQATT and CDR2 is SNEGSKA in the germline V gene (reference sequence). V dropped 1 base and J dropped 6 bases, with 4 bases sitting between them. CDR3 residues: CSARVLNEQFF. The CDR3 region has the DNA TGCAGTGCTAGAGTCCTCAATGAGCAGTTCTTC.

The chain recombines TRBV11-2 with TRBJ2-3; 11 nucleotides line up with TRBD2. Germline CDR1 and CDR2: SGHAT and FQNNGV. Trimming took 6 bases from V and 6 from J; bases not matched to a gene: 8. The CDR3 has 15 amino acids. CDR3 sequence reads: CASSLSGGALDTQYF. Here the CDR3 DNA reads TGTGCCAGCAGTCTTAGCGGGGGGGCTTTGGATACGCAGTATTTT.

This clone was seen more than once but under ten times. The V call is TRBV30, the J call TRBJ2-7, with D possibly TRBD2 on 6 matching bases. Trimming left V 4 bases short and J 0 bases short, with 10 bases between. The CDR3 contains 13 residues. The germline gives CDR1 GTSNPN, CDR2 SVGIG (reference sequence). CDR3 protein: CAWTPGGSYEQYF. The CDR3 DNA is TGTGCCTGGACCCCCGGGGGCTCCTACGAGCAGTACTTC.

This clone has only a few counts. CDR3 nucleotides: TGTGCCAGCAGGTCGTCCCGTAGCACAGATACGCAGTATTTT. Translation: CASRSSRSTDTQYF. This chain connects TRBV7-2 to TRBJ2-3; D gene unclear. The V end was cut by 6 bases, the J end by 0 bases, with 10 bases between. Germline lookup yields CDR1 SGHTA and CDR2 FQGNSA. The length of the CDR3 is 14 residues.

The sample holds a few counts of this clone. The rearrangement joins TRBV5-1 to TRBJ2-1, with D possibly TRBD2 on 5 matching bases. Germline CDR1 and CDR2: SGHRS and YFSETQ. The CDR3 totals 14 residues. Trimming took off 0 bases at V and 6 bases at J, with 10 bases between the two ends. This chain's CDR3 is CASSLGTWANEQFF. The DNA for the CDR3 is TGCGCCAGCAGCTTGGGGACTTGGGCCAATGAGCAGTTCTTC.

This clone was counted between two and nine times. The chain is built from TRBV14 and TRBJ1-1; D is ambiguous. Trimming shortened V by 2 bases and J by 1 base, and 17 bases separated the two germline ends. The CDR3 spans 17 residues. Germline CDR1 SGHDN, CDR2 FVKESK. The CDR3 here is CASSQYLSGIRNTEAFF. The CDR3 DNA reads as TGTGCCAGCAGCCAATATTTATCGGGGATAAGGAACACTGAAGCTTTCTTT. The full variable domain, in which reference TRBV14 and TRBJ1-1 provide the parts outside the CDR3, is EAGVTQFPSHSVIEKGQTVTLRCDPISGHDNLYWYRRVMGKEIKFLLHFVKESKQDESGMPNNRFLAERTGGTYSTLKVQPAELEDSGVYFCASSQYLSGIRNTEAFFGQGTRLTVV.

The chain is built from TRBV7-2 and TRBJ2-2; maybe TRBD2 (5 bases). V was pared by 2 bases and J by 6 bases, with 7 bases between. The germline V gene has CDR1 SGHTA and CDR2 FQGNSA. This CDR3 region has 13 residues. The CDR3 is CASSLKGAGELFF. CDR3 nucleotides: TGTGCCAGCAGCTTAAAGGGAGCCGGGGAGCTGTTTTTT.

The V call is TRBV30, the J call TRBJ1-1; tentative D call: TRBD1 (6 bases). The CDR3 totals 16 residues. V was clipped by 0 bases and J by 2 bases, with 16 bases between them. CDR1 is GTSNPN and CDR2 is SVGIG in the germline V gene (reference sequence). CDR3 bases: TGTGCCTGGAGTGTTGGGCCAGGGGCGGTTAACACTGAAGCTTTCTTT. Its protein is CAWSVGPGAVNTEAFF.

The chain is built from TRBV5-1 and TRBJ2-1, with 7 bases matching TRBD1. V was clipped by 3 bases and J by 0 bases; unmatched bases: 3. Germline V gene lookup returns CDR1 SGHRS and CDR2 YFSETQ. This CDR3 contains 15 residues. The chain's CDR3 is CASSSTGFSYNEQFF. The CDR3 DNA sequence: TGCGCCAGCAGCTCGACAGGGTTCTCCTACAATGAGCAGTTCTTC.

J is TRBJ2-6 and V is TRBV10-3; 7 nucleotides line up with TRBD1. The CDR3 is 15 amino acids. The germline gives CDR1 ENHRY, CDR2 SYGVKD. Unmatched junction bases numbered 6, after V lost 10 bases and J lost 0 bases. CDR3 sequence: CASLTGFSGANVLTF. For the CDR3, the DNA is TGTGCCAGTCTGACAGGGTTCTCTGGGGCCAACGTCCTGACTTTC.

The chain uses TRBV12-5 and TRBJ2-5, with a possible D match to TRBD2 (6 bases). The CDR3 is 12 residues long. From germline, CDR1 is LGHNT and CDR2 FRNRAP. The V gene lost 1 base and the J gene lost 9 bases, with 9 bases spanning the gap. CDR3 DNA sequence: TGTGCTAGTGGTTTGGAGACGGGGGCCCAGTACTTC. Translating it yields CASGLETGAQYF.

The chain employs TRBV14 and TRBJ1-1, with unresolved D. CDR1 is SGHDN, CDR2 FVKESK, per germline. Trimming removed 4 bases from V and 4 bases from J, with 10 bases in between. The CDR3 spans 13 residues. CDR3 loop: CASSPQWSTEAFF. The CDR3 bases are TGTGCCAGCAGCCCCCAGTGGAGCACTGAAGCTTTCTTT. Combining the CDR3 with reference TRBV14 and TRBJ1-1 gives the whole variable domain EAGVTQFPSHSVIEKGQTVTLRCDPISGHDNLYWYRRVMGKEIKFLLHFVKESKQDESGMPNNRFLAERTGGTYSTLKVQPAELEDSGVYFCASSPQWSTEAFFGQGTRLTVV.

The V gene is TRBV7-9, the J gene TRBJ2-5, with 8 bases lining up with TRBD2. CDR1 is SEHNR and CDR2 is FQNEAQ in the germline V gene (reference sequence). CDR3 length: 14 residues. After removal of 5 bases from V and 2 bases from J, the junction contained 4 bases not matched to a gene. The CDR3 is CASSLTSGQETQYF. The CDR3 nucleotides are TGTGCCAGCAGCCTCACTAGCGGTCAAGAGACCCAGTACTTC.

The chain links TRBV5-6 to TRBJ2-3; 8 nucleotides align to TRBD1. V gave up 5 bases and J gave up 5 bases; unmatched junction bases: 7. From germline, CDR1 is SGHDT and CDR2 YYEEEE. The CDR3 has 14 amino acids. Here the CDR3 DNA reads TGTGCCAGCAGTCGTGGACAGGGCGGAGATACGCAGTATTTT. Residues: CASSRGQGGDTQYF. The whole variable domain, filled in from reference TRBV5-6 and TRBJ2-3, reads DAGVTQSPTHLIKTRGQQVTLRCSPKSGHDTVSWYQQALGQGPQFIFQYYEEEERQRGNFPDRFSGHQFPNYSSELNVNALLLGDSALYLCASSRGQGGDTQYFGPGTRLTVL.

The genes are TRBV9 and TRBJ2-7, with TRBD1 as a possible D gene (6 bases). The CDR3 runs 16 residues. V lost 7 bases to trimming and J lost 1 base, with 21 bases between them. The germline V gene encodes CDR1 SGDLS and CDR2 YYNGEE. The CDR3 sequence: CASGNSEQGLSYEQYF. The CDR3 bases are TGTGCCAGCGGGAACTCCGAACAGGGTTTGTCCTACGAGCAGTACTTC.

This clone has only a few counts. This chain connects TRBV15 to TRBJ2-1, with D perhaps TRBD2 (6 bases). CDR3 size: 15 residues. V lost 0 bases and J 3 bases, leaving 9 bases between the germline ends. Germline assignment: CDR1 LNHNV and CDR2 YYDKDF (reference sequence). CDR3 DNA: TGTGCCACCAGCAGAGATTTGGGGGGCTACAATGAGCAGTTCTTC. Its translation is CATSRDLGGYNEQFF.

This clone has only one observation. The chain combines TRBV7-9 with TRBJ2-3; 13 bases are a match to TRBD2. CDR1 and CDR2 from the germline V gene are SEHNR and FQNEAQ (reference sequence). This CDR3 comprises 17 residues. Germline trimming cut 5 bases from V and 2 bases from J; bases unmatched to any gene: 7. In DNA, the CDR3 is TGTGCCAGCAGCACTCTGGGACTAGCGGGATACACAGATACGCAGTATTTT. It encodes CASSTLGLAGYTDTQYF.

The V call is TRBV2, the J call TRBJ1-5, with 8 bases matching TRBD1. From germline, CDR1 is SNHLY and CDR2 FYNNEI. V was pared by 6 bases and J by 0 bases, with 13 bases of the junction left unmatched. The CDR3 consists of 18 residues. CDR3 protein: CASRNQGPQGDSNQPQHF. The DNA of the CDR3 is TGTGCCAGCAGAAACCAGGGGCCACAGGGGGATAGCAATCAGCCCCAGCATTTT.

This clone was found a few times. DNA of the CDR3: TGTGCCAGCAGCCGTAACAGGGGGAACACTGAAGCTTTCTTT. Translation: CASSRNRGNTEAFF. The gene calls are TRBV7-2 and TRBJ1-1; 7 nucleotides align to TRBD1. This CDR3 contains 14 residues. The V and J ends lost 5 bases and 1 base, in that order; junction bases with no gene match: 4. Germline-derived CDR1 and CDR2 are SGHTA and FQGNSA.

This CDR3 reads CASSPPGGTAYNEQFF. CDR3 in DNA: TGTGCCAGCTCACCTCCTGGCGGGACAGCCTACAATGAGCAGTTCTTC. V and J are TRBV18 and TRBJ2-1; tentatively, D is TRBD1 (7 bases). CDR3 length equals 16 residues. Per the germline V gene, CDR1 is KGHSH and CDR2 is LQKENI. V was shortened by 3 bases and J by 2 bases, with 14 bases between the two germline ends.

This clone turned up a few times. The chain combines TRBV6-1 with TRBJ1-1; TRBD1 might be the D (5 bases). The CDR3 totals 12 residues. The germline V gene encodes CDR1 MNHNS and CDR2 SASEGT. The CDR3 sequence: CATGRPNTEAFF. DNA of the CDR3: TGTGCTACAGGCAGACCGAACACTGAAGCTTTCTTT.

The chain's CDR3 is CASSYSRQGWETQYF. The CDR3 nucleotides are TGTGCCAGCAGTTACTCTCGGCAGGGATGGGAGACCCAGTACTTC. This chain joins TRBV6-5 and TRBJ2-5; weak D call: TRBD1 (5 bases). The CDR3 covers 15 residues. CDR1 and CDR2 (germline): MNHEY, SVGAGI. V was shortened by 0 bases and J by 5 bases, with 13 bases between the two germline ends.